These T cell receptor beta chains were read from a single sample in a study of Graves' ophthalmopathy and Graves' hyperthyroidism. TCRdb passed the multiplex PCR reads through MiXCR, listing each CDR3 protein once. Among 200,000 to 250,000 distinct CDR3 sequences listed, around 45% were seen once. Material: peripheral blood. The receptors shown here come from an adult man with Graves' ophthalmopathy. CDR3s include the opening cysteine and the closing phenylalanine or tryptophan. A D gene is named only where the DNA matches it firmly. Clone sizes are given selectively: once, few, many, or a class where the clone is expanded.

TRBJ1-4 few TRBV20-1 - TGCAGTGCTAGAGATGCCAAGGACATAAAAAATGAAAAACTGTTTTTT CSARDAKDIKNEKLFF
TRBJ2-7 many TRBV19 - TGTGCCAGTAGTATAGCGGTCCGGGACGAGCAGTACTTC CASSIAVRDEQYF
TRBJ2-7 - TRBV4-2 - TGTGCCAGCAGCCAAGGAATTGGACCTGAGCAGTACTTC CASSQGIGPEQYF
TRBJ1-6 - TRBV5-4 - TGTGCCAGCAGCTTGGATGGGAATCTTAATTCACCCCTCCACTTT CASSLDGNLNSPLHF
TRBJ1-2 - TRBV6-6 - TGTGCCAGCAGTTCGGGACAAGCGACTTTCTATGACTACACCTTC CASSSGQATFYDYTF
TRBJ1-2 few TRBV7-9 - TGTGCCAGCAGTTTTGACGAGGGGGGCTATGGCTACACCTTC CASSFDEGGYGYTF
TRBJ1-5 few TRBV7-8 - TGTGCCAGCAGCATCAGGGGCCCGAACGCCCAGCATTTT CASSIRGPNAQHF
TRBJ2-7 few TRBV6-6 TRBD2 TGTGCCAGCAGCATAGCGGGAGGCCACGAGCAGTACTTC CASSIAGGHEQYF
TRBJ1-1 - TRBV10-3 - TGTGCCAGCAGTCTGGACTTCACTGAAGCTTTCTTT CASSLDFTEAFF
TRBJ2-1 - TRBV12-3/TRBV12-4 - TGTGCCAGCAGTTTAGTGGCAGTCCTGCAGTTCTTC CASSLVAVLQFF
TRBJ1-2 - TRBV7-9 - TGTGCCAGCAGCAAATTGGCGGGAGGCTACACCTTC CASSKLAGGYTF
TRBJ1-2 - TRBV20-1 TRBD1 TGCAGTGCCGAAGACTCGGACAGGCCTAACTATGGCTACACCTTC CSAEDSDRPNYGYTF
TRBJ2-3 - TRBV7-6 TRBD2 TGTGCCAGCAGCTTGGGAGCGGGGGGCACAGATACGCAGTATTTT CASSLGAGGTDTQYF
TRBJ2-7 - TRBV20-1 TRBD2 TGCAGTGCTCACGTCGGGCGGGAGCCCCACGAGCAGTACTTC CSAHVGREPHEQYF
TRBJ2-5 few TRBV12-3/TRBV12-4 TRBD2 TGTGCCAGCAGTGAAGCTAGGACTAGCGGAGAGACCCAGTACTTC CASSEARTSGETQYF
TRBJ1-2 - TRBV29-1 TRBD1 TGCAGCTTGGCCGGGACAGGGGACAACTATGGCTACACCTTC CSLAGTGDNYGYTF
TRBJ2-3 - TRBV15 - TGTGCCACCAGCAGAGACCCGACCCGGGGCACAGATACGCAGTATTTT CATSRDPTRGTDTQYF
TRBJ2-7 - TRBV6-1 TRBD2 TGTGCCATCGAGAGAGGGACTAGCGCGTCCCCCTACGAGCAGTACTTC CAIERGTSASPYEQYF
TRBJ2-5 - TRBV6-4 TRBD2 TGTGCCAGCAGTCCACTAGCGGGGATCCAAGAGACCCAGTACTTC CASSPLAGIQETQYF
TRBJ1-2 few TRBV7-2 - TGTGCCAGCAGCCCGTGGGCCAAGGATGACTATGGCTACACCTTC CASSPWAKDDYGYTF
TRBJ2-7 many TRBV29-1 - TGCAGCACCCAACAGGGAAGCTACGAGCAGTACTTC CSTQQGSYEQYF
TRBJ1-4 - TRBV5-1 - TGCGCCAGCAGCCTTGCAACTAATGAAAAACTGTTTTTT CASSLATNEKLFF
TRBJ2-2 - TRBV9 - TGTGCCAGCAGTCGGGGGCTAGCCGGGGAGCTGTTTTTT CASSRGLAGELFF
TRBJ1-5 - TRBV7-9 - TGTGCCAGCCGGGGTGGGGGTGAGCAGCCCCAGCATTTT CASRGGGEQPQHF
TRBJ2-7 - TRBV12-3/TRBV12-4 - TGTGCCAGCAGCCCCCCCCAAGGGACCCCCTACGAGCAGTACTTC CASSPPQGTPYEQYF
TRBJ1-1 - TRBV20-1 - TGCAGTGCTAGAGATTGGGCTGGTCAGCCTGAAGCTTTCTTT CSARDWAGQPEAFF
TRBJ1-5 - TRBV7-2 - TGTGCCAGCAGCTTTTCGATGGGGACTCAGCCCCAGCATTTT CASSFSMGTQPQHF
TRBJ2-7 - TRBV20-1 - TGCAGTGCTAGAAGGCAGAACTACGAGCAGTACTTC CSARRQNYEQYF
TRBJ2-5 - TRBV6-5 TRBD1 TGTGCCAGCAGTTACTCGGGGACAGGGACCCGTGCGACCCAGTACTTC CASSYSGTGTRATQYF
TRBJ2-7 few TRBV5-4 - TGTGCCAGCAGCTTGGTAGGGCGGCACTACGAGCAGTACTTC CASSLVGRHYEQYF
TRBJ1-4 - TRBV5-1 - TGCGCCAGCAGCCCTGGACGGGCCATTAATGAAAAACTGTTTTTT CASSPGRAINEKLFF
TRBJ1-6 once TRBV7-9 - TGTGCCAGCAGCCGGACATCGAGCCCCTATAATTCACCCCTCCACTTT CASSRTSSPYNSPLHF
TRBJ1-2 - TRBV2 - TGTGCCAGCAGTGAGGGGGGGCGCGGCTATGGCTACACCTTC CASSEGGRGYGYTF
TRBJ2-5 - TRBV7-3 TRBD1 TGTGCCAGCAGCTTAGGTGGGACAGGTCAAGAGACCCAGTACTTC CASSLGGTGQETQYF
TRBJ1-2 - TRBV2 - TGTGCCAGCACTTATTTAAGCGGACAGAGACGTAACTATGGCTACACCTTC CASTYLSGQRRNYGYTF
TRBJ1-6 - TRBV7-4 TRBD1 TGTGCCAGCAGACTCCGACAGGGGCAAAATTCACCCCTCCACTTT CASRLRQGQNSPLHF
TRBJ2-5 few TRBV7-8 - TGTGCCAGCACCAGGCGGGATCAAGAGACCCAGTACTTC CASTRRDQETQYF
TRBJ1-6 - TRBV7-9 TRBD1 TGTGCCAGCAGCTTAAGTAAGGGGGCAGGTTCACCCCTCCACTTT CASSLSKGAGSPLHF
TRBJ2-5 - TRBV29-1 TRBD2 TGCAGCGTTGCACTAGCGGGGGGGCGGGAGACCCAGTACTTC CSVALAGGRETQYF
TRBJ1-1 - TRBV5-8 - TGTGCCAGCAGCTTGAATCCAGGAAGGAACACTGAAGCTCTCTTT CASSLNPGRNTEALF
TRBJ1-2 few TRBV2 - TGTGCCAGCATCAGGGTTGGGGGCTACACCTTC CASIRVGGYTF
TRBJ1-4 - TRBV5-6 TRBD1 TGTGCCAGCAGCCACAGACAGGGAGGCACTGATGAAAAACTGTTTTTT CASSHRQGGTDEKLFF
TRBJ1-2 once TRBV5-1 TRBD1 TGCGCCAGCAGCACGCAGGGGGCAGGGGACCTCTATGGCTACACCTTC CASSTQGAGDLYGYTF
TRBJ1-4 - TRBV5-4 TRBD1 TGTGCCAGCAGCTTGGGGATTCCAGACAGGGGACCTAATGAAAAACTGTTTTTT CASSLGIPDRGPNEKLFF
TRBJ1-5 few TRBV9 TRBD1 TGTGCCAGCAGCGTTACAGGGGAGGATCAGCCCCAGCATTTT CASSVTGEDQPQHF
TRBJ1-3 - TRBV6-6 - TGTGCCAGCAGTTACTCGATAAGCGTCCGAGGAAACACCATATATTTT CASSYSISVRGNTIYF
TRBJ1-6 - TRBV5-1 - TGTGCCAGCAGTTACGCAGTATCTGGGGGTTCACCCCTCCACTTT CASSYAVSGGSPLHF
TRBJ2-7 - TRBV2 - TGTGCCAGCAGTGAAGTCGCGGCTAGCCTAAAATACGAGCAGTACTTC CASSEVAASLKYEQYF
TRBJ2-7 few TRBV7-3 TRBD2 TGTGCCAGCAGCTCAACCGGGACTACCTACGAGCAGTACTTC CASSSTGTTYEQYF
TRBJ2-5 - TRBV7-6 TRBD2 TGTGCCAGCAGCGCTCGGACTAGCGGGGAATTAGAGACCCAGTACTTC CASSARTSGELETQYF
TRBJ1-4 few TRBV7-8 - TGTGCCAGCAGCTCGGACACCTATGAAAAACTGTTTTTT CASSSDTYEKLFF
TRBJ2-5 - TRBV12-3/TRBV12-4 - TGTGCCAGCAGTTACCGGGGGGCAGAAGAGACCCAGTACTTC CASSYRGAEETQYF